This T cell receptor beta chain was found in a study of blood T cell repertoires in COVID-19. Overall study context: The United States, Italy and Spain were the sources of the acute and convalescent COVID-19 samples.

V was clipped by 8 bases and J by 3 bases, with 8 bases between them. The germline V gene encodes CDR1 SNHLY and CDR2 FYNNEI. There are 12 residues in the CDR3. Source study methods: Nucleated cell counts were estimated from reference gene primer amplification. Only in-frame clones appear in the TCRdb table, and some are missing; sequencing was by immunoSEQ multiplex PCR. The D gene and trimming were derived from the DNA, and the V and J assignments and clone size from that table. The sample holds about 170,000 clones; roughly 87% are singletons and the top ten take roughly 1.2%. This study enrolled people aged about 18 to 100 from about two dozen US geographic areas. Participants reported their clinical history, and cohort assignment relied on those reports.

The receptor comes from a human donor with acute COVID-19. The donor label of this sample is uncertain. Sequencing was done on a sample of PBMCs or T cells enriched from blood (not recorded which). The chain links TRBV2 to TRBJ2-1; D is perhaps TRBD1 (6 bases). The CDR3 DNA sequence: TGTGCCAGCGGACAGAACTACAATGAGCAGTTCTTC. This sequence encodes CASGQNYNEQFF.